This T cell receptor beta chain is from a study of OX40 agonist ivuxolimab in advanced cancers. TCRdb's copy holds only in-frame clones and misses some; the assay was immunoSEQ multiplex PCR. The repertoire has over 15,000 clones, less than 90% of them found once; the top ten carry around a sixth. From germline, CDR1 is LGHNA and CDR2 YSLEER. The CDR3 length is 14 residues. V gave up 1 base and J gave up 9 bases, with 16 bases separating them. This clonotype originated in an adult with an advanced solid tumor such as melanoma, head and neck, liver or kidney cancer. The sequencing here drew on CD4+ or CD8+ T cells sorted from blood, taken in a trial of the OX40 agonist ivuxolimab. V is TRBV4-3 and J is TRBJ2-7; no reliable D call. CDR3 sequence reads: CASSQVSSTTRQYF. For the CDR3, the DNA is TGCGCCAGCAGCCAAGTATCATCCACCACACGGCAGTACTTC.